The 23 T cell receptor beta chains reported below all come from one sample, sequenced in a study of blood T cell repertoires in COVID-19. Libraries were prepared by immunoSEQ multiplex PCR; TCRdb keeps only in-frame clonotypes and omits some of them. The sample holds 25,000 to 30,000 clones, around nine tenths seen once. The source material was peripheral blood. These receptors all come from a human donor in a cohort sampled during active COVID-19.

The V gene is TRBV18, the J gene TRBJ1-6, with D unresolved. Germline V lookup: CDR1 KGHSH, CDR2 LQKENI. V lost 4 bases to trimming and J lost 5 bases, with 9 bases between them. The CDR3 has 14 residues. This chain's CDR3 is CASSREGNNSPLHF. The CDR3 coding sequence is TGTGCCAGCTCACGGGAGGGTAATAATTCACCCCTCCACTTT.

The chain couples TRBV9 to TRBJ2-7; D remains unclear. CDR1 SGDLS and CDR2 YYNGEE come from the germline V gene. The CDR3 spans 13 residues. Trimming left V 4 bases short and J 1 base short, with 9 bases between. CDR3 nucleotide sequence: TGTGCCAGCAGCCTACAGCCTTCCTACGAGCAGTACTTC. It translates to CASSLQPSYEQYF.

This clone was seen just once. The chain combines TRBV6-5 with TRBJ2-3, with a weak D call TRBD2 (6 bases). The CDR3 runs to 15 residues. The germline V gene has CDR1 MNHEY and CDR2 SVGAGI. V shed 7 bases and J shed 2 bases, with 16 bases lying between them. CDR3: CASKRGVPFTDTQYF. The DNA for the CDR3 is TGTGCCAGCAAGCGCGGGGTTCCTTTCACAGATACGCAGTATTTT.

The rearrangement links TRBV7-9 to TRBJ1-6, with 10 positions matching TRBD1. CDR1 SEHNR and CDR2 FQNEAQ come from the germline V gene (reference sequence). This CDR3 has 16 amino acids. Trimming removed 1 base from V and 8 bases from J; junction bases left unmatched: 5. The CDR3 is CASSLEGDRGHSPLHF. The DNA of the CDR3 is TGTGCCAGCAGCTTAGAAGGGGACAGGGGTCATTCACCCCTCCACTTT.

There are a few counts of this clone. The chain links TRBV7-6 to TRBJ1-4; TRBD1 matches at 9 bases. V lost 5 bases to trimming and J lost 7 bases; unmatched junction nucleotides: 8. Per the germline V gene, CDR1 is SGHVS and CDR2 is FNYEAQ. The CDR3 consists of 15 residues. The CDR3 DNA follows: TGTGCCAGCAGCCAAGGGACAGGGTTTGTTGAAAAACTGTTTTTT. This encodes CASSQGTGFVEKLFF.

The genes are TRBV10-3 and TRBJ2-1; 7 positions agree with TRBD2. J was trimmed by 9 bases and V by 3 bases; bases with no gene match: 8. This CDR3 has 14 amino acids. Germline CDR1 reads ENHRY; CDR2 reads SYGVKD. As DNA, the CDR3 is TGTGCCATCAGTGATGGGCGGGGGATTAGTGAGCAGTTCTTC. Amino acids: CAISDGRGISEQFF.

This chain connects TRBV1 to TRBJ2-7; TRBD2 is the table's D call, not checked against the DNA. TRBV1 is a documented pseudogene. The CDR3 runs to 20 residues. The CDR3 here is CTSSESGVKRGDRPVYEQYF. In nucleotides, the CDR3 is TGCACCAGCAGCGAAAGCGGGGTTAAGCGGGGGGACCGACCCGTCTACGAGCAGTACTTC.

A single count supports this clone. The genes are TRBV6-1 and TRBJ2-5, with 7 bases aligning to TRBD2. This CDR3 region has 16 residues. Germline V CDR1 and CDR2: MNHNS, SASEGT. The V and J ends lost 1 base and 0 bases, in that order; junction bases with no gene match: 5. CDR3 sequence: CASSEVAGAYQETQYF. In nucleotides, the CDR3 is TGTGCCAGCAGTGAAGTTGCGGGAGCGTACCAAGAGACCCAGTACTTC.

This clone was counted a single time. The rearrangement uses TRBV5-4 and TRBJ2-1; D might be TRBD2 (5 bases). Per germline, CDR1 SGHNT and CDR2 YYREEE (reference sequence). The V end lost 4 bases, the J end lost 6 bases, and 14 bases lay between the germline ends. The length of the CDR3 is 14 residues. The CDR3 sequence: CASSPQLEINEQFF. DNA of the CDR3: TGTGCCAGCAGCCCGCAACTAGAGATCAATGAGCAGTTCTTC. Full variable domain (remainder filled in from reference TRBV5-4 and TRBJ2-1): ETGVTQSPTHLIKTRGQQVTLRCSSQSGHNTVSWYQQALGQGPQFIFQYYREEENGRGNFPPRFSGLQFPNYSSELNVNALELDDSALYLCASSPQLEINEQFFGPGTRLTVL.

V usage is TRBV16 and J usage is TRBJ1-5; D remains ambiguous. The CDR3 has 15 amino acids. V lost 4 bases and J 6 bases, leaving 16 bases between the germline ends. In germline, CDR1 is KGHSY, CDR2 FQNENV. Here the CDR3 DNA reads TGTGCCAGCAGCCGCCTCCTCGGCGAGGGTCAGCCCCAGCATTTT. The encoded protein is CASSRLLGEGQPQHF.

V gene TRBV5-4 combines with J gene TRBJ2-1, with 13 bases identical to TRBD2. This CDR3 comprises 14 residues. The junction had 7 bases not matched to a gene; V was cut back by 3 bases and J by 13 bases. Germline CDR1 and CDR2: SGHNT and YYREEE (reference sequence). The CDR3 nucleotides are TGTGCCAGCAGCTCTGGACGGACTAGCGGGAGACAGTTCTTC. Translation: CASSSGRTSGRQFF.

The rearrangement uses TRBV5-4 and TRBJ1-1, with D tentatively TRBD1 (5 bases). Germline-derived CDR1 and CDR2 are SGHNT and YYREEE (reference sequence). The germline V and J ends were trimmed by 6 bases and 1 base, with 16 bases remaining between them. The CDR3 runs 15 residues. The CDR3 DNA follows: TGTGCCAGCACAAATGCGGGACGGGGGAACACTGAAGCTTTCTTT. Translation: CASTNAGRGNTEAFF.

The table lists this clone with a count of one. The CDR3 here is CASSRTGAQETQYF. The CDR3 region has the DNA TGTGCCAGCAGCCGGACAGGGGCCCAAGAGACCCAGTACTTC. V gene TRBV11-2 combines with J gene TRBJ2-5; 9 nucleotides match TRBD1. The V and J ends lost 5 bases and 1 base, in that order; junction bases with no gene match: 2. This CDR3 has 14 residues. The germline V gene encodes CDR1 SGHAT and CDR2 FQNNGV.

The genes are TRBV7-6 and TRBJ2-1; no reliable D call. Trimming removed 0 bases from V and 0 bases from J, with 3 bases in between. The CDR3 consists of 14 residues. CDR1 and CDR2 (germline): SGHVS, FNYEAQ. For the CDR3, the DNA is TGTGCCAGCAGCTTAGCGAGCTCCTACAATGAGCAGTTCTTC. It codes for CASSLASSYNEQFF.

V and J are TRBV18 and TRBJ2-3; D is uncertain. Trimming took off 0 bases at V and 3 bases at J, with 7 bases between the two ends. CDR1 and CDR2 from the germline V gene are KGHSH and LQKENI. The CDR3 totals 14 residues. The CDR3 loop reads CASSPPVQTDTQYF. In nucleotides, the CDR3 is TGTGCCAGCTCACCACCAGTCCAGACAGATACGCAGTATTTT.

The chain couples TRBV7-3 to TRBJ2-2; 7 bases match TRBD1. Germline loops: CDR1 SGHTA, CDR2 FQGTGA. The CDR3 totals 14 residues. Trimming cost V 7 bases and J 1 base; bases outside gene matches: 3. CDR3 loop: CASTRDRNTGELFF. CDR3 sequence (DNA): TGTGCCAGCACCCGGGACAGGAACACCGGGGAGCTGTTTTTT.

This chain joins TRBV24-1 and TRBJ2-1, with TRBD2 identical over 14 bases. The CDR3 loop spans 14 amino acids. Trimming removed 9 bases from V and 6 bases from J; junction bases left unmatched: 3. Per the germline V gene, CDR1 is KGHDR and CDR2 is SFDVKD. The CDR3 DNA is TGTGCCACCGCCGGGACTAGCGGGAGCAATGAGCAGTTCTTC. Amino acid sequence: CATAGTSGSNEQFF.

V usage is TRBV6-6 and J usage is TRBJ1-1; tentatively, D is TRBD1 (5 bases). This CDR3 has 12 amino acids. V lost 5 bases, J lost 4 bases, and 8 bases lay in between. From germline, CDR1 is MNHNY and CDR2 SVGAGI (reference sequence). The CDR3 DNA reads TGTGCCAGCAGTGGGGGGAGCACTGAAGCTTTCTTT. Encoded protein: CASSGGSTEAFF.

CDR3 sequence (DNA): TGTGCCAGCAGCCAGACCCCCCGTGGGAGAGGGCATGAGCAGTTCTTC. Its translation is CASSQTPRGRGHEQFF. The chain links TRBV28 to TRBJ2-1; perhaps TRBD2 as D (5 bases). V was cut by 6 bases and J by 8 bases, with 23 bases left in between. The length of the CDR3 is 16 residues. Looked up from germline, CDR1 is MDHEN and CDR2 is SYDVKM.

The chain is built from TRBV11-2 and TRBJ2-5; 8 bases map to TRBD2. The CDR3 loop spans 14 amino acids. CDR1 SGHAT and CDR2 FQNNGV come from the germline V gene. V lost 6 bases, J lost 5 bases, and 8 bases stayed unmatched. The DNA of the CDR3 is TGTGCCAGCAGTTCCAGCGGGGGTGGCGAGACCCAGTACTTC. Amino acid sequence: CASSSSGGGETQYF.

The J gene is TRBJ1-1, the V gene TRBV7-9, with D possibly matching TRBD1 (5 bases). V was pared by 6 bases and J by 5 bases, with 16 bases between. The CDR3 runs 14 residues. Germline lookup yields CDR1 SEHNR and CDR2 FQNEAQ (reference sequence). In DNA, the CDR3 is TGTGCCAGCAGGACTTTAGGGGTAGAGACTGAAGCTTTCTTT. Translation: CASRTLGVETEAFF.

The chain couples TRBV7-2 to TRBJ2-6, with 12 bases matching TRBD1. V shed 3 bases, J shed 3 bases, and the junction held 9 bases outside the gene matches. CDR1 is SGHTA and CDR2 is FQGNSA in the germline V gene. The CDR3 is 19 amino acids. CDR3 sequence reads: CASSFLPGQGAVGANVLTF. CDR3 sequence (DNA): TGTGCCAGCAGCTTTCTTCCGGGACAGGGGGCGGTTGGGGCCAACGTCCTGACTTTC.

CDR3 DNA: TGTGCCAGCAGTCGAAGAGCGGACGGCTATGGCTACACCTTC. Its translation: CASSRRADGYGYTF. The chain combines TRBV6-6 with TRBJ1-2; no definite D call. The germline V gene has CDR1 MNHNY and CDR2 SVGAGI (reference sequence). Trimming cost V 5 bases and J 4 bases, with 14 bases left between them. The CDR3 is 14 amino acids.